Listed here are 19 T cell receptor beta chains from one sample, sequenced in a study of blood T cell repertoires in COVID-19. Using immunoSEQ multiplex PCR, the repertoire was profiled, and TCRdb retains in-frame clones only, with some absent. This sample has about 330,000 clones, with about 90% found just once. Material for sequencing was PBMCs or T cells enriched from blood (not recorded which). Receptors originate from a woman in her 30s who had recovered from COVID-19.

The rearrangement joins TRBV29-1 to TRBJ1-1, with 11 bases identical to TRBD1. The CDR3 is 13 residues long. Looked up from germline, CDR1 is SQVTM and CDR2 is ANQGSEA. Trimming removed 6 bases from V and 3 bases from J; junction bases left unmatched: 3. Written as DNA, the CDR3 is TGCAGCGTGTCGGGACAGGGGGACACTGAAGCTTTCTTT. Amino acid sequence: CSVSGQGDTEAFF.

This clone has only one observation. The chain combines TRBV5-4 with TRBJ1-2, with TRBD1 matching over 8 bases. Per the germline V gene, CDR1 is SGHNT and CDR2 is YYREEE (reference sequence). The V and J ends lost 4 bases and 6 bases, in that order; junction bases with no gene match: 11. CDR3 length: 15 amino acids. As DNA, the CDR3 is TGTGCCAGCAGCCCCGGACAGGGAAGTAGGGATGGCTACACCTTC. Residues: CASSPGQGSRDGYTF. Supplemented by reference TRBV5-4 and TRBJ1-2, the full variable domain reads ETGVTQSPTHLIKTRGQQVTLRCSSQSGHNTVSWYQQALGQGPQFIFQYYREEENGRGNFPPRFSGLQFPNYSSELNVNALELDDSALYLCASSPGQGSRDGYTFGSGTRLTVV.

The chain combines TRBV9 with TRBJ2-5, with 9 bases identical to TRBD2. There are 18 residues in the CDR3. The V and J ends lost 0 bases and 0 bases, in that order; junction bases with no gene match: 9. Germline CDR1 reads SGDLS; CDR2 reads YYNGEE. The CDR3 reads CASSVDAGGSKYQETQYF. The CDR3 region has the DNA TGTGCCAGCAGCGTAGATGCGGGGGGGTCCAAGTACCAAGAGACCCAGTACTTC.

As to this clone: Relative to the germline gene, one junction end is altered; a read error may explain this. The J gene is TRBJ1-5, the V gene TRBV7-8; 7 bases fit TRBD1. This CDR3 contains 15 residues. CDR1 is SGHVS and CDR2 is FQNEAQ in the germline V gene. CDR3 loop: CASSLAGTAAQPQHF. The DNA of the CDR3 is TGTGCCAGCAGCCTAGCCGGGACAGCGGCCCAGCCCCAGCATTTT.

The genes are TRBV10-2 and TRBJ1-2, with TRBD1 matching 8 bases. This CDR3 is 17 amino acids long. Trimming cost V 0 bases and J 4 bases; bases outside gene matches: 10. Germline loops: CDR1 WSHSY, CDR2 SAAADI. The CDR3 nucleotides are TGCGCCAGCAGTGAGTCGGTGGGGACAGGAGCGGTCTATGGCTACACCTTC. It encodes CASSESVGTGAVYGYTF.

The chain uses TRBV20-1 and TRBJ2-1; maybe TRBD2 (6 bases). V lost 4 bases and J lost 10, with 11 bases in between. Germline CDR1 DFQATT, CDR2 SNEGSKA (reference sequence). CDR3 size: 11 residues. CDR3 coding DNA: TGCAGTGCTAACGGGACTCGCGAGCAGTTCTTC. Its translation: CSANGTREQFF.

The DNA for the CDR3 is TGTGCCAGCAGCCGGAGACGTAATGAAAAACTGTTTTTT. Its translation: CASSRRRNEKLFF. The V call is TRBV5-6, the J call TRBJ1-4, with D unresolved. The CDR3 consists of 13 residues. The V and J ends lost 4 bases and 4 bases respectively, with 8 bases between them. Germline CDR1 SGHDT, CDR2 YYEEEE.

This chain connects TRBV20-1 to TRBJ2-1; the D is unclear. This CDR3 is 14 amino acids long. V lost 3 bases and J lost 0, with 9 bases in between. Germline-derived CDR1 and CDR2 are DFQATT and SNEGSKA (reference sequence). DNA of the CDR3: TGCAGTGCTAGTGTCCGGAGCTCCTACAATGAGCAGTTCTTC. Translated: CSASVRSSYNEQFF.

The count of this clone is one. This chain uses TRBV5-4 with TRBJ1-2, with 12 positions matching TRBD1. Germline CDR1 SGHNT, CDR2 YYREEE (reference sequence). The V and J ends lost 0 bases and 7 bases, in that order; junction bases with no gene match: 10. The CDR3 runs to 17 residues. DNA of the CDR3: TGTGCCAGCAGCTTGGGCTGGGACAGGGGGCCAGGCGGTGGCTACACCTTC. Translated: CASSLGWDRGPGGGYTF.

The chain employs TRBV9 and TRBJ2-3; no reliable D call. Germline CDR1 SGDLS, CDR2 YYNGEE. The CDR3 loop spans 16 amino acids. Trimming took 0 bases from V and 2 from J, leaving 13 bases between them. CDR3 region: CASSVGSSRDTDTQYF. The CDR3 DNA reads as TGTGCCAGCAGCGTAGGTTCAAGCCGAGACACAGATACGCAGTATTTT.

This clone was recorded once. This chain joins TRBV5-8 and TRBJ1-5; D remains unclear. This CDR3 contains 13 residues. V lost 6 bases and J 2 bases, leaving 9 bases between the germline ends. Germline CDR1 and CDR2: SGHTS and YDEGEE. The CDR3 here is CASTGAGNQPQHF. Written as DNA, the CDR3 is TGTGCCAGCACCGGAGCCGGCAATCAGCCCCAGCATTTT.

The CDR3 bases are TGTGCCTGGGCCATTTCGGGGGACACTGAAGCTTTCTTT. It codes for CAWAISGDTEAFF. The chain carries TRBV30 and TRBJ1-1, with D possibly TRBD1 on 5 matching bases. Trimming left V 5 bases short and J 3 bases short, with 13 bases between. CDR3 length: 13 amino acids. Germline V gene data show CDR1 as GTSNPN and CDR2 as SVGIG (reference sequence).

The genes are TRBV4-1 and TRBJ1-2, with 8 bases aligning to TRBD1. The CDR3 runs 19 residues. Trimming removed 0 bases from V and 0 bases from J; junction bases left unmatched: 12. Germline assignment: CDR1 MGHRA and CDR2 YSYEKL. CDR3 sequence reads: CASSQERQGATNTNYGYTF. The CDR3 coding sequence is TGCGCCAGCAGCCAAGAACGCCAGGGGGCGACTAATACTAACTATGGCTACACCTTC.

The CDR3 loop is CASSHRQGGNEQFF. The CDR3 coding sequence is TGTGCCAGCAGCCATCGGCAGGGAGGAAATGAGCAGTTCTTC. The J gene is TRBJ2-1, the V gene TRBV3-1 (or the pseudogene TRBV3-2); weak D call: TRBD2 (6 bases). The V gene's germline CDR1 is LGHDT and CDR2 YNNKEL (reference sequence). V was shortened by 3 bases and J by 7 bases, with 13 bases between the two germline ends. This CDR3 contains 14 residues.

This rearrangement joins TRBV5-1 to TRBJ1-2; 7 bases agree with TRBD1. This CDR3 region has 15 residues. Germline V lookup: CDR1 SGHRS, CDR2 YFSETQ. The J segment lost 11 bases and the V segment lost 0 bases, leaving 13 bases of the junction unmatched. The CDR3 bases are TGCGCCAGCAGCTTGGACGGTAGACAGGGTTCGTCTTACACCTTC. Translation: CASSLDGRQGSSYTF.

This sequence joins TRBV5-4 and TRBJ2-5; no definite D call. The CDR3 has 14 amino acids. Trimming shortened V by 4 bases and J by 4 bases, and 14 bases separated the two germline ends. Germline V gene lookup returns CDR1 SGHNT and CDR2 YYREEE (reference sequence). CDR3 sequence reads: CASSPPLPGETQYF. CDR3 sequence (DNA): TGTGCCAGCAGCCCGCCTCTTCCGGGAGAGACCCAGTACTTC.

The J gene is TRBJ1-2, the V gene TRBV25-1; 7 nucleotides agree with TRBD1. V shed 8 bases, J shed 4 bases, and the junction held 4 bases outside the gene matches. The CDR3 has 12 amino acids. Germline CDR1 MGHDK, CDR2 SYGVNS. The CDR3 reads CASRDSLYGYTF. The DNA for the CDR3 is TGTGCCAGCCGGGACAGCCTCTATGGCTACACCTTC.

The chain joins TRBV19 to TRBJ2-1, with 13 bases fitting TRBD2. V lost 4 bases and J lost 9; bases outside the gene matches: 6. The CDR3 loop spans 15 amino acids. Germline values: CDR1 LNHDA, CDR2 SQIVND (reference sequence). The CDR3 sequence: CASSRGTSGVAEQFF. The CDR3 nucleotides read TGTGCCAGTAGTAGGGGGACTAGCGGGGTGGCTGAGCAGTTCTTC.

V usage is TRBV20-1 and J usage is TRBJ2-1; the D is unclear. V was cut by 5 bases and J by 12 bases, with 14 bases left in between. The V gene's germline CDR1 is DFQATT and CDR2 SNEGSKA (reference sequence). The CDR3 covers 11 residues. CDR3 DNA sequence: TGCAGTGCTGACGGGTTCCGCGGGCAGTTCTTC. This gives the protein CSADGFRGQFF.